This TCR beta chain was captured in a study of blood T cells in healthy people across ages. Findings of the study overall: Calculation of diversity from one million T cells yielded estimates considered to be underestimates.

The germline CDR1 and CDR2 sequences are SGHKS and YYEKEE (reference sequence). This CDR3 comprises 14 residues. PCR was performed a second time for roughly 7 to 11 cycles using a sample-barcoded 5' primer and a J-beta primer mix. TCRdb itself ran the 5' RACE reads through MiXCR, one entry per CDR3 protein. The sample contains approximately 800,000 distinct CDR3 sequences, approximately 24% of which appear only once. Donor samples were obtained from healthy Caucasian individuals from Russia, aged about 6 to 100. Of note for this clonotype: The antigen is not known.

These records were also assigned to another study, of T cells of mothers and their children. As that report states: Addition of sample barcodes and 2-4 random nucleotides occurred through the M1S primer of the second PCR. The study found slightly higher but non-significant overlap in related versus unrelated mother-child pairs.

The sequencing sample was made of blood. The rearrangement joins TRBV5-5 to TRBJ2-5; D not certain. Gene TRBJ2-7 matches the end of the DNA better, so the J call may be wrong. The receptor's source is a boy aged 5 to 17 in good health. CDR3 in amino acids: CASSLDTGPYEQYF. DNA of the CDR3: TGTGCCAGCAGCTTGGACACCGGCCCCTACGAGCAGTACTTC.